The source of this T cell receptor beta chain is a study of vaccination and CD4 T cells after COVID-19. About the study: Four females and six males made up the convalescents, with two Hispanic.

The Oncomine TCR Beta short-read assay generated sequence data from the DNA of cultured CD4+ T cells. TCRdb reprocessed the PCR reads with MiXCR, giving one entry per CDR3 protein. The sample includes 20,000 to 25,000 distinct CDR3 sequences, approximately 59% seen only once; the top ten take more than 20%. Regarding treatment: 10-day PBMC culture with coronavirus spike peptide pools or control peptides (ViraFEST assay). This clonotype was seen a single time. What it binds is not known. The receptor was isolated from a human donor who received a COVID-19 vaccine. The starting material was CD4+ T cells from blood, cultured in vitro, obtained before SARS-CoV-2 vaccination.

CDR3 residues: CASSELAEQETQYF. The CDR3 DNA follows: TGTGCCAGCAGTGAACTGGCAGAACAAGAGACCCAGTACTTC. This chain uses TRBV6-1 with TRBJ2-5, with D unresolved. The CDR3 sequence is 14 residues long. Trimming took 2 bases from V and 2 from J, leaving 9 bases between them. CDR1 and CDR2 (germline): MNHNS, SASEGT.